These T cell receptor beta chains were read from a single sample in a study of T cells in Graves' hyperthyroidism and ophthalmopathy. One entry per CDR3 protein, called by TCRdb with MiXCR from the multiplex PCR reads. The top ten hold around 9.3% of the sample, which has hundreds of thousands of distinct CDR3 sequences, roughly 37% seen once. The sample taken for sequencing was blood. The source is a man aged 18 to 29 with Graves' hyperthyroidism. Both conserved end residues are part of each CDR3. The D gene is left open where the match is weak. Clone size appears in some rows only: once, few, many, or a class for an expanded clone.

d_call | j_call | v_call | clone_size | cdr3_aa | cdr3_nt
- | TRBJ1-5 | TRBV7-6 | many | CASSQDPKQPQHF | TGTGCCAGCAGCCAGGACCCGAAACAGCCCCAGCATTTT
TRBD2 | TRBJ2-7 | TRBV5-1 | - | CASKAAGLSYEQYF | TGCGCCAGCAAGGCAGCGGGGCTATCCTACGAGCAGTACTTC
- | TRBJ2-7 | TRBV5-4 | - | CASSLARTASYEQYF | TGTGCCAGCAGCCTGGCGCGGACAGCCTCCTACGAGCAGTACTTC
- | TRBJ2-6 | TRBV19 | - | CASSIRGTGLDGANVLTF | TGTGCCAGTAGTATACGGGGAACAGGTCTTGATGGGGCCAACGTCCTGACTTTC
TRBD1 | TRBJ2-5 | TRBV7-2 | - | CASSQGPWTGPETQYF | TGTGCCAGCAGCCAAGGACCTTGGACAGGCCCAGAGACCCAGTACTTC
- | TRBJ2-6 | TRBV12-3/TRBV12-4 | - | CASSAPAAGANVLTF | TGTGCCAGCAGTGCACCGGCGGCTGGGGCCAACGTCCTGACTTTC
- | TRBJ1-6 | TRBV2 | - | CVSDLQGHYNSPLHF | TGTGTCAGCGACCTTCAGGGGCACTATAATTCACCCCTCCACTTT
- | TRBJ1-4 | TRBV4-2 | few | CASSLWASEKLFF | TGTGCCAGCAGCCTTTGGGCGAGCGAAAAACTGTTTTTT
- | TRBJ1-2 | TRBV7-3 | - | CASSLDRHRGYTF | TGTGCCAGCAGCCTAGACAGGCACCGGGGCTACACCTTC
- | TRBJ2-2 | TRBV10-3 | - | CAISETGVGELFF | TGTGCCATCAGTGAGACGGGGGTCGGGGAGCTGTTTTTT
TRBD1 | TRBJ1-5 | TRBV6-1 | - | CASSQGTGGLSNQPQHF | TGCGCCAGCAGCCAGGGGACAGGGGGTTTGAGCAATCAGCCCCAGCATTTT
- | TRBJ1-4 | TRBV14 | many | CASSLLGRDHDLFF | TGTGCCAGCAGCCTCCTGGGGAGGGACCATGACCTGTTTTTT
- | TRBJ1-5 | TRBV20-1 | many | CSASESTSNQPQHF | TGCAGTGCTAGCGAATCCACAAGCAATCAGCCCCAGCATTTT
TRBD2 | TRBJ2-3 | TRBV29-1 | - | CSVPGLAGGTDTQYF | TGCAGCGTCCCAGGACTAGCGGGAGGCACAGATACGCAGTATTTT
- | TRBJ1-6 | TRBV14 | many | CASSQDNSATLHF | TGTGCCAGCAGCCAAGATAATTCGGCGACCCTCCACTTT
TRBD1 | TRBJ1-2 | TRBV12-3/TRBV12-4 | many | CASTRDSTEDGYTF | TGTGCCAGCACCAGGGACAGCACTGAGGATGGCTACACCTTC
TRBD1 | TRBJ2-5 | TRBV7-9 | - | CASSSTPRDRVFQKTQYF | TGTGCCAGCAGCTCAACCCCCCGGGACAGGGTTTTCCAAAAGACCCAGTACTTC
- | TRBJ2-1 | TRBV7-7 | - | CASSFGAYNEQFF | TGTGCTAGCAGCTTCGGAGCCTACAATGAGCAGTTCTTC
TRBD1 | TRBJ2-7 | TRBV6-1 | - | CASRKTGVGFEQYF | TGTGCCAGCAGGAAGACAGGGGTCGGCTTCGAGCAGTACTTC
- | TRBJ2-2 | TRBV12-3/TRBV12-4 | many | CASSFGRAGELFF | TGTGCCAGCAGTTTCGGCAGGGCCGGGGAGCTGTTTTTT
TRBD1 | TRBJ2-7 | TRBV7-3 | - | CASSQDRGAPKVREQYF | TGTGCCAGCAGCCAAGACAGGGGGGCCCCTAAGGTCCGGGAGCAGTACTTC
- | TRBJ2-2 | TRBV7-9 | many | CASSGKLNTGELFF | TGTGCCAGCTCAGGGAAATTGAACACCGGGGAGCTGTTTTTT
TRBD1 | TRBJ2-7 | TRBV2 | few | CASSPRDRVVYEQYF | TGTGCCAGCAGTCCAAGGGACAGGGTGGTTTACGAGCAGTACTTC